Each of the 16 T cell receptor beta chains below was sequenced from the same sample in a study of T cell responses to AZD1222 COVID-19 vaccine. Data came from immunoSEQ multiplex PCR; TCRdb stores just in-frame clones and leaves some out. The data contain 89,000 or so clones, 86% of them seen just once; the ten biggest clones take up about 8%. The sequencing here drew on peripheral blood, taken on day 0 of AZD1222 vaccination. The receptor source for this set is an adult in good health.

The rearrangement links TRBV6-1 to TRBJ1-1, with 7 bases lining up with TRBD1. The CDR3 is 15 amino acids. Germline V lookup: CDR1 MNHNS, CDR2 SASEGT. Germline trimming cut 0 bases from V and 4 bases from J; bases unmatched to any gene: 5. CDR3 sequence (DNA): TGTGCCAGCAGTGAAGCGCATGCAGGGGGCACTGAAGCTTTCTTT. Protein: CASSEAHAGGTEAFF.

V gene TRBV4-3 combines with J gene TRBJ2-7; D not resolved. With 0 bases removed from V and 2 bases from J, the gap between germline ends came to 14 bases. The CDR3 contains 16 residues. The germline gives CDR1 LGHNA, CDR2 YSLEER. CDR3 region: CASSQDETDRPYEQYF. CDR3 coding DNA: TGCGCCAGCAGCCAAGATGAGACGGATCGTCCCTACGAGCAGTACTTC.

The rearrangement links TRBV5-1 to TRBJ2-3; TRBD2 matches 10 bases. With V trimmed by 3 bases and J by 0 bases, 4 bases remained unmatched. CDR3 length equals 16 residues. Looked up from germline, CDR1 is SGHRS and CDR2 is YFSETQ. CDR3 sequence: CASSSVSGRSTDTQYF. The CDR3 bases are TGCGCCAGCAGCTCCGTTAGCGGGAGGAGCACAGATACGCAGTATTTT. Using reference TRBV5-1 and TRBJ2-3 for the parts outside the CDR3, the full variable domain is KAGVTQTPRYLIKTRGQQVTLSCSPISGHRSVSWYQQTPGQGLQFLFEYFSETQRNKGNFPGRFSGRQFSNSRSEMNVSTLELGDSALYLCASSSVSGRSTDTQYFGPGTRLTVL.

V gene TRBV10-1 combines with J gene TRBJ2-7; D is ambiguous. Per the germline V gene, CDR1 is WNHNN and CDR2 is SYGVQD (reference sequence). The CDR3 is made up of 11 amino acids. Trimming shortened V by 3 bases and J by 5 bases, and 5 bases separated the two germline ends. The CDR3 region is CASSDGDEQYF. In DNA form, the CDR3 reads TGCGCCAGCAGTGATGGGGACGAGCAGTACTTC.

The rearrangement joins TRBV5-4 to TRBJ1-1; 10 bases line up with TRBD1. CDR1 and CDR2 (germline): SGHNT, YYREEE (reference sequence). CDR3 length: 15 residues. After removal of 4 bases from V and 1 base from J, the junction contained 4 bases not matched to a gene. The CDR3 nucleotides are TGTGCCAGCAGCGTTGACAGGGGGCGGAACACTGAAGCTTTCTTT. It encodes CASSVDRGRNTEAFF.

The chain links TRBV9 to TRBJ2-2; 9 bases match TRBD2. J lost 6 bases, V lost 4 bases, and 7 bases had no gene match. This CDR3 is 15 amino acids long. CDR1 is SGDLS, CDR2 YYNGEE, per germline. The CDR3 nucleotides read TGTGCCAGCAGCTTTCGGCTAGCGGGATCCGGGGAGCTGTTTTTT. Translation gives CASSFRLAGSGELFF.

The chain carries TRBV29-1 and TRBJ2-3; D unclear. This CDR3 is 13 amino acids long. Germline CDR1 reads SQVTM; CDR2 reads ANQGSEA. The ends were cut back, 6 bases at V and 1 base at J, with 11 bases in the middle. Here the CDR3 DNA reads TGCAGCGTGACGGCGGTGGGCACAGATACGCAGTATTTT. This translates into CSVTAVGTDTQYF.

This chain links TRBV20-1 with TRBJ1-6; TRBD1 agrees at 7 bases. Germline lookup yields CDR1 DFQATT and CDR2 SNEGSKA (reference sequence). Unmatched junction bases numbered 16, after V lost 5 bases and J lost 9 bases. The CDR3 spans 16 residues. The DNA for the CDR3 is TGCAGTGCTCGTGGGCCACAGGGGCCGTTGAGTTCACCCCTCCACTTT. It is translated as CSARGPQGPLSSPLHF.

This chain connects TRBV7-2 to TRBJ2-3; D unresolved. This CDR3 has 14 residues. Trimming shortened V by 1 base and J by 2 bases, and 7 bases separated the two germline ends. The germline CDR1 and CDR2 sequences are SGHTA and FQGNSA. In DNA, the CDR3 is TGTGCCAGCAGCTTAGGGGCTTTCACAGATACGCAGTATTTT. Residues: CASSLGAFTDTQYF.

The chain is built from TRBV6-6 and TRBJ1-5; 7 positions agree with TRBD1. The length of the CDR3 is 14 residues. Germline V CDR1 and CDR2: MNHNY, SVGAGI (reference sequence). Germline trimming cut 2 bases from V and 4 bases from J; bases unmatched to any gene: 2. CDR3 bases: TGTGCCAGCAGTTACACGACAGGGAATCAGCCCCAGCATTTT. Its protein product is CASSYTTGNQPQHF.

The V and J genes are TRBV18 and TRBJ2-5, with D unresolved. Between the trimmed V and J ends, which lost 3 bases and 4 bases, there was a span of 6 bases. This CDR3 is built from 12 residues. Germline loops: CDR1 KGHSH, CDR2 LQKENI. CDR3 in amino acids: CASSPRAETQYF. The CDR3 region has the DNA TGTGCCAGCTCACCGAGAGCAGAGACCCAGTACTTC.

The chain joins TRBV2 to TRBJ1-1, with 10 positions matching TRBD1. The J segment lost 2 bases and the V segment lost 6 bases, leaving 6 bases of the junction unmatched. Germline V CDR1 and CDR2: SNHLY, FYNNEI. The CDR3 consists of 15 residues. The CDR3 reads CASRDDRGRNTEAFF. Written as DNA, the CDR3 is TGTGCCAGCAGGGATGACAGGGGGCGAAACACTGAAGCTTTCTTT. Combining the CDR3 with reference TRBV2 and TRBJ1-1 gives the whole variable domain EPEVTQTPSHQVTQMGQEVILRCVPISNHLYFYWYRQILGQKVEFLVSFYNNEISEKSEIFDDQFSVERPDGSNFTLKIRSTKLEDSAMYFCASRDDRGRNTEAFFGQGTRLTVV.

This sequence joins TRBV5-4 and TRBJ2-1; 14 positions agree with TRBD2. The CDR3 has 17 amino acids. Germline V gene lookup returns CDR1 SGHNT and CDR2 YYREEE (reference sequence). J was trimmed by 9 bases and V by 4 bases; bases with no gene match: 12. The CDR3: CASSPGGTSGSNREQFF. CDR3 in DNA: TGTGCCAGCAGCCCCGGGGGGACTAGCGGGAGTAACCGTGAGCAGTTCTTC.

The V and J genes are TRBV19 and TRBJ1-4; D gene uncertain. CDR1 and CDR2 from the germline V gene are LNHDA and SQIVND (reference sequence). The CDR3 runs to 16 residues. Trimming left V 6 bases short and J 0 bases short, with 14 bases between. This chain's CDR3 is CASRTLEYATNEKLFF. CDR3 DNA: TGTGCCAGTAGGACCCTTGAGTATGCAACTAATGAAAAACTGTTTTTT.

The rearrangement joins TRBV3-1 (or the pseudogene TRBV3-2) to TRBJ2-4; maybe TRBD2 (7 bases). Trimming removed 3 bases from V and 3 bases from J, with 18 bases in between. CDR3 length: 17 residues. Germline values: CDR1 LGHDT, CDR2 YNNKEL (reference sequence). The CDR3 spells CASSHLFGGAGKNIQYF. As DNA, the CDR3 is TGTGCCAGCAGCCACCTCTTTGGGGGGGCTGGCAAAAACATTCAGTACTTC.

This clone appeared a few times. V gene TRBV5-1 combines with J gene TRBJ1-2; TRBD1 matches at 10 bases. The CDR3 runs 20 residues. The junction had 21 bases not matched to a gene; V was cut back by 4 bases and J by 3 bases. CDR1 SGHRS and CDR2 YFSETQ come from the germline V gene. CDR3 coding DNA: TGCGCCAGCAGCCTACGGGACAGGGGAGGAAAGGTATGGCTTTACTATGGCTACACCTTC. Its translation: CASSLRDRGGKVWLYYGYTF.